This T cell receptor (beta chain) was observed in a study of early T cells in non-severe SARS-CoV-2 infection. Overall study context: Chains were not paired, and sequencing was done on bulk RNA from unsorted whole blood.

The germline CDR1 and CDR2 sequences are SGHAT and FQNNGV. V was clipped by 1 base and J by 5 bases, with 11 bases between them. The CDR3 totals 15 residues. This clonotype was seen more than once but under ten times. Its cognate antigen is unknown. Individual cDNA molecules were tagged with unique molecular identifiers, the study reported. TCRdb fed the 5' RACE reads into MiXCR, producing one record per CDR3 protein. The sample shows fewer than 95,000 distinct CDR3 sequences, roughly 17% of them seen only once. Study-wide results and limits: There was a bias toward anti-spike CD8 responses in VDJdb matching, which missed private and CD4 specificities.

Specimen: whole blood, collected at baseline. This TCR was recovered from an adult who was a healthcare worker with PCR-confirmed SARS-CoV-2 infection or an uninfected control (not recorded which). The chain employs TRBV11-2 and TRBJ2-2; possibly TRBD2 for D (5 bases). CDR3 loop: CASSLVRVGTGELFF. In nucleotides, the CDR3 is TGTGCCAGCAGCTTAGTGCGGGTGGGAACCGGGGAGCTGTTTTTT.